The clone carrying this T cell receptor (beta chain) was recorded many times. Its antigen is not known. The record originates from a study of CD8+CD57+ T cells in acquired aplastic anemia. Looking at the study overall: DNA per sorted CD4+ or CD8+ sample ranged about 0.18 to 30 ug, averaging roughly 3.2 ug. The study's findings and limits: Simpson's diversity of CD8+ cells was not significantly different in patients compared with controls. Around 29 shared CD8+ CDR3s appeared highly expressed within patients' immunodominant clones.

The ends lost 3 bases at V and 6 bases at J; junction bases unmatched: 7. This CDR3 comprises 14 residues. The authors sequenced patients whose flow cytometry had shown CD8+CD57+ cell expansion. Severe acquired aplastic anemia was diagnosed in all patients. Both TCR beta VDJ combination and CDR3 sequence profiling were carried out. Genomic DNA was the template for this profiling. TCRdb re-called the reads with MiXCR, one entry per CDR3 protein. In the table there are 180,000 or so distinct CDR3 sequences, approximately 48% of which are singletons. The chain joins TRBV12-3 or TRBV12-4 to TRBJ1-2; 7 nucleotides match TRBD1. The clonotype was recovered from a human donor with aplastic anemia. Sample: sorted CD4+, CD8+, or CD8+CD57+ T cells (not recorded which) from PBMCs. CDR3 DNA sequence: TGTGCCAGCAGTTTGGGGACAGCGAGTAATGGCTACACCTTC. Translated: CASSLGTASNGYTF.